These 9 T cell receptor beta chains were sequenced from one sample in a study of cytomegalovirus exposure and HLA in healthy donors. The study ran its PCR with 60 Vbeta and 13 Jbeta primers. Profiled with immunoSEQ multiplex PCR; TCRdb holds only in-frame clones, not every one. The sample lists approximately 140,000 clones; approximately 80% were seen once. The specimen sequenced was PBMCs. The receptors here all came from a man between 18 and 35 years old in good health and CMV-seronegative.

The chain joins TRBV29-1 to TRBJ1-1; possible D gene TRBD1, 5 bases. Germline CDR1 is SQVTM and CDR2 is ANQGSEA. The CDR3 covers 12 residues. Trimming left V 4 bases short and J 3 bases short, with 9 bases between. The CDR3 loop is CSVARDYTEAFF. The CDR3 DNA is TGCAGCGTTGCCAGGGACTACACTGAAGCTTTCTTT.

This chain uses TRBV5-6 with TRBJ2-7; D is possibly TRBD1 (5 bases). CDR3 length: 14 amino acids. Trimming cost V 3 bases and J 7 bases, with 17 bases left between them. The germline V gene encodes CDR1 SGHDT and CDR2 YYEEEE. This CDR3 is CASSSDPVNREQYF. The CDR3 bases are TGTGCCAGCAGCTCGGACCCAGTCAACAGGGAGCAGTACTTC.

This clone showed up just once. This CDR3 is CASSQVTGNNSPLHF. Here the CDR3 DNA reads TGCGCCAGCAGCCAAGTAACAGGGAATAATTCACCCCTCCACTTT. This chain links TRBV4-3 with TRBJ1-6; a weak D match, TRBD1 (6 bases). Germline assignment: CDR1 LGHNA and CDR2 YSLEER. V was cut by 1 base and J by 5 bases, with 9 bases left in between. This CDR3 contains 15 residues.

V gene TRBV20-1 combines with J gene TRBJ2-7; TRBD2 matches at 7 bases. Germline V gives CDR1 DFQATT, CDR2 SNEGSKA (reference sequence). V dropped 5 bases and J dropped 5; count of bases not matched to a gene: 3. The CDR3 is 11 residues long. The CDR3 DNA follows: TGCAGTGCTTTTGGGGGGGACGAGCAGTACTTC. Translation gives CSAFGGDEQYF.

This CDR3 reads CAWTRSGGSLNNEQFF. The CDR3 DNA follows: TGTGCCTGGACCCGGTCAGGGGGGTCCTTAAACAATGAGCAGTTCTTC. The gene calls are TRBV30 and TRBJ2-1, with a weak D call TRBD1 (7 bases). The CDR3 sequence is 16 residues long. Germline CDR1 and CDR2: GTSNPN and SVGIG (reference sequence). V dropped 4 bases and J dropped 5 bases, with 21 bases sitting between them.

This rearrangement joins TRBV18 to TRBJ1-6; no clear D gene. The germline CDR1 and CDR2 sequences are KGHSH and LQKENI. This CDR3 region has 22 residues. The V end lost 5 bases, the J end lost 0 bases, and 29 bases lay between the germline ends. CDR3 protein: CASSVLHTGKKYQSSYNSPLHF. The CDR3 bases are TGTGCCAGCTCAGTCCTCCATACCGGGAAGAAGTACCAGAGCTCCTATAATTCACCCCTCCACTTT.

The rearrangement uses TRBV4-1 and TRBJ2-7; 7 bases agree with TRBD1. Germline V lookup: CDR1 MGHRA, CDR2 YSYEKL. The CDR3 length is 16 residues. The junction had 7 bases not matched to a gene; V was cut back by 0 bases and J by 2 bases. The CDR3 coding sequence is TGCGCCAGCAGCCAAGATATTTTGGGACAGACCTACGAGCAGTACTTC. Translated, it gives CASSQDILGQTYEQYF.

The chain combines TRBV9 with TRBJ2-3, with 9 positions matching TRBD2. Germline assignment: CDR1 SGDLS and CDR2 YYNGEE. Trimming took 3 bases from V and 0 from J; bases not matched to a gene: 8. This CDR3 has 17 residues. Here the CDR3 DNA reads TGTGCCAGCAGCGCGCAGGAGCGGGGGGCTAGCACAGATACGCAGTATTTT. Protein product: CASSAQERGASTDTQYF.

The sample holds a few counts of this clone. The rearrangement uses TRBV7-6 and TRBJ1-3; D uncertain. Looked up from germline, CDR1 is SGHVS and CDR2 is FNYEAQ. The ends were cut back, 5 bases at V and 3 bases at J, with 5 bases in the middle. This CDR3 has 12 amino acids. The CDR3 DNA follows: TGTGCCAGCAGCCGGAGTGGAAACACCATATATTTT. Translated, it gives CASSRSGNTIYF.